A selection of T cell receptor beta chains follows, all from one sample in a study of T cells in localized non-small cell lung cancer. Generated by immunoSEQ multiplex PCR, the TCRdb table keeps only in-frame clones and is missing some. The sample holds about 2,000 clones, 25% to 35% seen once. Sequencing was performed on normal lung tissue next to the tumor, taken before any cancer treatment. Source of these receptors: a woman aged 35 to 70 with stage II squamous cell lung carcinoma. Both conserved end residues are part of each CDR3. D genes are given only for firm matches. The size of a clone is reported for some rows only, either as once, few or many, or as a class for expanded clones.

clone size: few; J gene: TRBJ2-7; V gene: TRBV28; D gene: .; CDR3 protein: CATSGPEDEQYF; CDR3 DNA: TGTGCCACCTCAGGGCCAGAGGACGAGCAGTACTTC
clone size: .; J gene: TRBJ2-3; V gene: TRBV30; D gene: .; CDR3 protein: CAWSLGDTQYF; CDR3 DNA: TGTGCCTGGAGCCTAGGAGATACGCAGTATTTT
clone size: once; J gene: TRBJ2-1; V gene: TRBV6-8; D gene: TRBD1; CDR3 protein: CASSRQGAENEQFF; CDR3 DNA: TGTGCCAGCAGTCGACAGGGGGCGGAGAATGAGCAGTTCTTC
clone size: .; J gene: TRBJ1-5; V gene: TRBV11-3; D gene: .; CDR3 protein: CASSPGQPGDQPQHF; CDR3 DNA: TGTGCCAGCAGCCCAGGACAGCCAGGGGATCAGCCCCAGCATTTT
clone size: .; J gene: TRBJ1-6; V gene: TRBV15; D gene: TRBD1; CDR3 protein: CATSRDGTGKSPLHF; CDR3 DNA: TGTGCCACCAGCAGAGATGGGACAGGGAAATCACCCCTCCACTTT
clone size: few; J gene: TRBJ1-1; V gene: TRBV6-8; D gene: .; CDR3 protein: CASSYKDPGFTNRAFF; CDR3 DNA: TGTGCCAGCAGTTACAAGGATCCGGGCTTCACTAATCGAGCTTTCTTT
clone size: few; J gene: TRBJ2-2; V gene: TRBV6-1; D gene: .; CDR3 protein: CASSEAGGWTGELFF; CDR3 DNA: TGTGCCAGCAGTGAAGCCGGGGGCTGGACCGGGGAGCTGTTTTTT
clone size: few; J gene: TRBJ2-1; V gene: TRBV30; D gene: TRBD2; CDR3 protein: CAWSNERGYNEQFF; CDR3 DNA: TGTGCCTGGAGTAATGAGCGGGGGTACAATGAGCAGTTCTTC
clone size: medium-sized; J gene: TRBJ1-3; V gene: TRBV9; D gene: .; CDR3 protein: CASSFGPALRGNTIYF; CDR3 DNA: TGTGCCAGCAGCTTCGGGCCTGCCTTAAGGGGAAACACCATATATTTT
clone size: .; J gene: TRBJ1-1; V gene: TRBV11-3; D gene: .; CDR3 protein: CASSLDGPNTEAFF; CDR3 DNA: TGTGCCAGCAGCCTGGACGGACCGAACACTGAAGCTTTCTTT
clone size: few; J gene: TRBJ1-4; V gene: TRBV6-8; D gene: TRBD1; CDR3 protein: CASSYLTGGGGSGEKLFF; CDR3 DNA: TGTGCCAGCAGTTACTTGACAGGGGGCGGAGGGAGCGGCGAAAAACTGTTTTTT
clone size: few; J gene: TRBJ2-1; V gene: TRBV11-3; D gene: TRBD2; CDR3 protein: CASSHSGTSFDNEQFF; CDR3 DNA: TGTGCCAGCAGCCATTCAGGGACTAGCTTCGACAATGAGCAGTTCTTC